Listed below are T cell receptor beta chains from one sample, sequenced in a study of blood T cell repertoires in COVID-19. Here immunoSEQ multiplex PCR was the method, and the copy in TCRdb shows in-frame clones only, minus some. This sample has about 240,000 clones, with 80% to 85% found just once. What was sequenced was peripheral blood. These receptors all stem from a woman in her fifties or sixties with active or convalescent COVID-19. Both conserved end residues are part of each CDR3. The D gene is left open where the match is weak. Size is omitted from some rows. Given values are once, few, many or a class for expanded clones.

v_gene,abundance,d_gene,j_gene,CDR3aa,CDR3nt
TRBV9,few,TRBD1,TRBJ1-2,CASSASSKAGGQSYGYTF,TGTGCCAGCAGCGCCTCCAGTAAAGCCGGGGGACAGTCCTATGGCTACACCTTC
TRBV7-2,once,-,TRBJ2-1,CASSPRVDNEQFF,TGTGCCAGCAGCCCCCGCGTGGACAATGAGCAGTTCTTC
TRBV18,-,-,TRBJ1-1,CASSPFGADTEAFF,TGTGCCAGCTCACCGTTTGGGGCAGACACTGAAGCTTTCTTT
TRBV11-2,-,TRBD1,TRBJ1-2,CASSQDRDYGYTF,TGTGCCAGCAGCCAAGACAGGGACTATGGCTACACCTTC
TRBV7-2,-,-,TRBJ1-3,CASSLETVGNTIYF,TGTGCCAGCAGCTTAGAGACAGTTGGAAACACCATATATTTT
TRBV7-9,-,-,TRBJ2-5,CASSFGQPQETQYF,TGTGCCAGCAGCTTTGGACAGCCCCAAGAGACCCAGTACTTC
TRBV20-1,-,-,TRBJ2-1,CSARSGDEQFF,TGCAGTGCTCGTTCGGGGGATGAGCAGTTCTTC
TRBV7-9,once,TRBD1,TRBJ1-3,CASSTQTTGGDGNTIYF,TGTGCCAGCAGCACACAAACGACAGGGGGCGATGGAAACACCATATATTTT
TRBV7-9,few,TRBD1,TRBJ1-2,CASSPGQGFYGYTF,TGTGCCAGCAGTCCGGGACAGGGGTTCTATGGCTACACCTTC
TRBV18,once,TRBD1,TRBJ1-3,CASSPATGVHRVSGNTIYF,TGTGCCAGCTCACCCGCGACAGGGGTCCACCGCGTCTCTGGAAACACCATATATTTT
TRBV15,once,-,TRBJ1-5,CATSRTASNQPQHF,TGTGCCACCAGCAGGACAGCTTCTAATCAGCCCCAGCATTTT
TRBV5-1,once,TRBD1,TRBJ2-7,CASSLVGTGGDEQYF,TGCGCCAGCAGCTTGGTTGGGACAGGGGGCGACGAGCAGTACTTC
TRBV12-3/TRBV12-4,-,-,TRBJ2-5,CASSWVTMETQYF,TGTGCCAGCAGTTGGGTGACTATGGAGACCCAGTACTTC
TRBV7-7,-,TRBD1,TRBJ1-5,CASVPNRGCSCWVDQPQHF,TGTGCTAGCGTTCCGAACAGGGGTTGTTCGTGTTGGGTGGATCAGCCCCAGCATTTT
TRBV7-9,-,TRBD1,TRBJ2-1,CASSSGQTYNSDEQFF,TGTGCCAGCAGCTCGGGACAGACGTACAATTCAGATGAGCAGTTCTTC
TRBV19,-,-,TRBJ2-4,CASSARGAKNIQYF,TGTGCCAGTAGCGCCAGAGGGGCCAAAAACATTCAGTACTTC
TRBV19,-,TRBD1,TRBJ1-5,CASSPRDRFNQPQHF,TGTGCCAGTAGCCCCCGGGACAGGTTCAATCAGCCCCAGCATTTT
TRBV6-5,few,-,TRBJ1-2,CASSYSTGGAGYGYTF,TGTGCCAGCAGTTACTCGACGGGGGGCGCGGGCTATGGCTACACCTTC
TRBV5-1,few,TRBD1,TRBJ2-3,CASSWAPGGSDTQYF,TGCGCCAGCAGCTGGGCACCAGGGGGCTCAGATACGCAGTATTTT
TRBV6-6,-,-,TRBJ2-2,CASRWTRAPDTGELFF,TGTGCCAGCAGGTGGACGAGGGCGCCGGACACCGGGGAGCTGTTTTTT
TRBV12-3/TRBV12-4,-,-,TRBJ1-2,CASSFGGNGYTF,TGTGCCAGCAGTTTTGGAGGCAATGGCTACACCTTC
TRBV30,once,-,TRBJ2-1,CASRQGAGNEQFF,TGTGCCTCACGGCAGGGTGCAGGCAATGAGCAGTTCTTC
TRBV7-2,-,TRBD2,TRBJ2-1,CASSLVAGAYNEQFF,TGTGCCAGCAGCTTAGTGGCGGGGGCCTACAATGAGCAGTTCTTC
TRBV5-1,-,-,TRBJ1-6,CASSPRKMSGEGSPLHF,TGCGCCAGCAGCCCCCGGAAAATGTCAGGGGAGGGCTCACCCCTCCACTTT
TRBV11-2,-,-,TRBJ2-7,CASSLALTGSEQYF,TGTGCCAGCAGCTTAGCCCTCACAGGGTCCGAGCAGTACTTC
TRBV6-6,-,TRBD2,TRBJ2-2,CASSYRSGGAPGELFF,TGTGCCAGCAGTTACCGCTCCGGGGGGGCCCCCGGGGAGCTGTTTTTT
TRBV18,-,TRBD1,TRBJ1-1,CASSPRTGVMNTEAFF,TGTGCCAGCTCACCCAGGACAGGGGTCATGAACACTGAAGCTTTCTTT
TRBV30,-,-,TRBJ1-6,CAWSDFQGNNSPLHF,TGTGCCTGGAGTGATTTCCAGGGGAATAATTCACCCCTCCACTTT
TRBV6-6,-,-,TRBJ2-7,CASRGAVQYSYEQYF,TGTGCCAGCAGGGGGGCGGTGCAGTACTCCTACGAGCAGTACTTC
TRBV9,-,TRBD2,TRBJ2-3,CASSGRGGAADTQYF,TGTGCCAGCAGCGGCCGCGGGGGGGCCGCAGATACGCAGTATTTT
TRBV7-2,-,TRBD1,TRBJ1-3,CASSPGQGPFRTIYF,TGTGCCAGCAGCCCCGGACAGGGCCCCTTTAGGACCATATATTTT
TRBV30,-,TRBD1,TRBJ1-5,CAWSRTGGGQPQHF,TGTGCCTGGAGTCGGACAGGGGGCGGGCAGCCCCAGCATTTT
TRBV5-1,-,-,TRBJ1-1,CASSLAGGRMNTEAFF,TGCGCCAGCAGCTTGGCCGGCGGGAGAATGAACACTGAAGCTTTCTTT
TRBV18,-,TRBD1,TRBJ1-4,CASSPGQGAMSEKLFF,TGTGCCAGCTCACCGGGACAGGGGGCAATGAGTGAAAAACTGTTTTTT
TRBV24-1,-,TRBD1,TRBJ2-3,CATSDSRQGRGTDTQYF,TGTGCCACCAGTGATTCACGACAGGGGAGAGGCACAGATACGCAGTATTTT
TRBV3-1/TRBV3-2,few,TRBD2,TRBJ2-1,CASSPEGGGANNEQFF,TGTGCCAGCAGCCCTGAGGGCGGGGGGGCAAATAATGAGCAGTTCTTC
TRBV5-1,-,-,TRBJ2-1,CASSLGSSASYNEQFF,TGCGCCAGCAGCTTGGGCTCAAGCGCTTCCTACAATGAGCAGTTCTTC
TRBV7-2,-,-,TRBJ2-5,CTSSLGRLPQETQYF,TGTACCAGCAGCTTAGGGCGGCTCCCCCAAGAGACCCAGTACTTC
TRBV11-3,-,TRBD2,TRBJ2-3,CASSLEGGTDTQYF,TGTGCCAGCAGCTTAGAGGGGGGGACAGATACGCAGTATTTT
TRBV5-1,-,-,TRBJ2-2,CASSSDSYTGELFF,TGCGCCAGCAGCTCGGACAGCTACACCGGGGAGCTGTTTTTT
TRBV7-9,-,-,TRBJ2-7,CASSLGGRDEQYF,TGTGCCAGCAGCTTAGGGGGCAGGGATGAGCAGTACTTC
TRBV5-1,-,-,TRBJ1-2,CASSLGAGRNGYTF,TGCGCCAGCAGCTTGGGGGCAGGGAGGAACGGCTACACCTTC
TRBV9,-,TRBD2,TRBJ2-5,CASSVAVGGRETQYF,TGTGCCAGCAGCGTAGCTGTGGGAGGGAGGGAGACCCAGTACTTC
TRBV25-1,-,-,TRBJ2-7,CASISPFSSYEQYF,TGTGCCAGCATTTCCCCCTTTAGTTCCTACGAGCAGTACTTC
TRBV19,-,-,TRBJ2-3,CASSRLLGSGTDTQYF,TGTGCCAGTAGTAGGCTCTTAGGGAGTGGCACAGATACGCAGTATTTT
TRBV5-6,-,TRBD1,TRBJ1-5,CASSFGQDHNQPQHF,TGTGCCAGCAGCTTCGGACAGGACCACAACCAGCCCCAGCATTTT
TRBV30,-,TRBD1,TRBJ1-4,CAWSVRTGPSYEKLFF,TGTGCCTGGAGTGTGCGGACAGGGCCCTCCTATGAAAAACTGTTTTTT
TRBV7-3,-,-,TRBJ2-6,CASSLGTTGANVLTF,TGTGCCAGCAGCTTAGGCACAACTGGGGCCAACGTCCTGACTTTC
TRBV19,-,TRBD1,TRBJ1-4,CASSILLGQAREKLFF,TGTGCCAGTAGTATCCTGCTCGGACAGGCACGGGAAAAACTGTTTTTT
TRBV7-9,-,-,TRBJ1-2,CASSLQGSYGYTF,TGTGCCAGCAGCTTACAGGGGAGCTATGGCTACACCTTC
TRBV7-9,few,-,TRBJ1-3,CASSSRGRGVGNTIYF,TGTGCCAGCAGCTCAAGGGGGAGGGGAGTTGGAAACACCATATATTTT
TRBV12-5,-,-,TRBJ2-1,CASGLVIGPTRDYNEQFF,TGTGCTAGTGGTTTGGTAATTGGGCCAACTAGGGACTACAATGAGCAGTTCTTC
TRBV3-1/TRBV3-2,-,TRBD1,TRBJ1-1,CASTRMTGTYTEAFF,TGTGCCAGCACCCGTATGACAGGGACCTACACTGAAGCTTTCTTT
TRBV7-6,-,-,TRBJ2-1,CASSLLVQGNPNEQFF,TGTGCCAGCAGCTTATTAGTTCAGGGTAACCCCAATGAGCAGTTCTTC
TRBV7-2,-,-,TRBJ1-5,CASRARAGLQPQHF,TGTGCCAGCAGGGCGAGGGCTGGACTTCAGCCCCAGCATTTT
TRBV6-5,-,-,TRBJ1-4,CASSYGAGPGGWKLFF,TGTGCCAGCAGTTACGGGGCGGGGCCCGGGGGATGGAAACTGTTTTTT
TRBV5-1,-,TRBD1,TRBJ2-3,CASSSGQGFDTDTQYF,TGCGCCAGCAGCTCCGGACAGGGCTTTGACACAGATACGCAGTATTTT
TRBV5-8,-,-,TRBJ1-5,CASSQGWNSNQPQHF,TGTGCCAGCAGCCAGGGGTGGAATAGCAATCAGCCCCAGCATTTT
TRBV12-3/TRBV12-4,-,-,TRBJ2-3,CASSQGDTQYF,TGTGCCAGCAGCCAGGGGGATACGCAGTATTTT
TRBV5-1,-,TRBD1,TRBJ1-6,CASSPMDRAYNSPLHF,TGCGCCAGCAGCCCTATGGACAGGGCTTATAATTCACCCCTCCACTTT